A single sample is the source of the 23 T cell receptor beta chains below, sequenced in a study of blood T cell repertoires in COVID-19. Here immunoSEQ multiplex PCR was the method, and the copy in TCRdb shows in-frame clones only, minus some. The table shows tens of thousands of clones, with 80% occurring only once. Sequences were obtained from peripheral blood. All receptors come from a woman aged 80 or over with active or convalescent COVID-19.

The V call is TRBV19, the J call TRBJ2-1; TRBD2 matches at 9 bases. CDR3 length equals 15 residues. V shed 8 bases, J shed 5 bases, and the junction held 10 bases outside the gene matches. Germline CDR1 and CDR2: LNHDA and SQIVND (reference sequence). The CDR3 DNA is TGTGCCAGTGCCCCCACTCGCGGGGGGGACAATGAGCAGTTCTTC. This codes for CASAPTRGGDNEQFF.

The genes are TRBV6-5 and TRBJ2-7; D gene unclear. Germline CDR1 reads MNHEY; CDR2 reads SVGAGI. V lost 1 base, J lost 2 bases, and 9 bases lay in between. The CDR3 is 14 residues long. CDR3 coding DNA: TGTGCCAGCAGTTACTGGTCCGGAGCCTACGAGCAGTACTTC. Translation: CASSYWSGAYEQYF.

The rearrangement joins TRBV15 to TRBJ2-6; tentatively, D is TRBD2 (5 bases). CDR3 length equals 16 residues. Germline CDR1 LNHNV, CDR2 YYDKDF (reference sequence). The ends were cut back, 1 base at V and 3 bases at J, with 10 bases in the middle. The CDR3 reads CATSRGGMGGANVLTF. The DNA of the CDR3 is TGTGCCACCAGCAGAGGAGGGATGGGTGGGGCCAACGTCCTGACTTTC.

The V call is TRBV14, the J call TRBJ2-4, with 7 bases aligning to TRBD1. Germline CDR1 and CDR2: SGHDN and FVKESK. The CDR3 runs to 13 residues. The V and J ends lost 1 base and 6 bases, in that order; junction bases with no gene match: 0. DNA for the CDR3: TGTGCCAGCAGCCAAGGACAGGGAAACATTCAGTACTTC. This codes for CASSQGQGNIQYF.

This chain links TRBV30 with TRBJ2-5, with 7 bases identical to TRBD2. Germline V gives CDR1 GTSNPN, CDR2 SVGIG (reference sequence). The V gene end was trimmed by 5 bases and the J gene end by 6 bases; junction bases not matched to a gene: 12. The CDR3 consists of 14 residues. The CDR3 spells CAWRLGGYFKTQYF. CDR3 in DNA: TGTGCCTGGCGTCTGGGGGGGTACTTCAAGACCCAGTACTTC.

This sequence joins TRBV7-9 and TRBJ1-5, with D unresolved. The CDR3 is 14 amino acids. Germline V gene lookup returns CDR1 SEHNR and CDR2 FQNEAQ (reference sequence). Trimming left V 5 bases short and J 2 bases short, with 10 bases between. CDR3 DNA: TGTGCCAGCAGCCGCGAGGGTGGCAATCAGCCCCAGCATTTT. Encoded protein: CASSREGGNQPQHF.

CDR3 sequence (DNA): TGTGCCAGCATGCTTGGGAGACGGTACGAGCAGTACTTC. It is translated as CASMLGRRYEQYF. V is TRBV28 and J is TRBJ2-7; TRBD2 might be the D (5 bases). With 7 bases removed from V and 4 bases from J, the gap between germline ends came to 14 bases. The CDR3 has 13 residues. CDR1 is MDHEN and CDR2 is SYDVKM in the germline V gene.

The chain recombines TRBV6-2 or TRBV6-3 with TRBJ2-6; 8 positions agree with TRBD1. The CDR3 sequence is 19 residues long. V was clipped by 5 bases and J by 5 bases; unmatched bases: 17. Germline CDR1 is MNHEY and CDR2 is SVGEGT. The CDR3 loop reads CASSGHGTGQGGRANVLTF. The CDR3 nucleotides read TGTGCCAGCAGTGGCCACGGGACAGGCCAAGGGGGTAGGGCCAACGTCCTGACTTTC.

This clone occurred once. V gene TRBV2 combines with J gene TRBJ1-3; perhaps TRBD1 as D (6 bases). The CDR3 has 17 residues. Per the germline V gene, CDR1 is SNHLY and CDR2 is FYNNEI. Trimming cost V 6 bases and J 1 base, with 19 bases left between them. CDR3 nucleotide sequence: TGTGCCAGCAGGCCCCGAGCTGGCAGGGGATCTGGAAACACCATATATTTT. Translating it yields CASRPRAGRGSGNTIYF.

The CDR3 spells CASSVKGTENTEAFF. DNA for the CDR3: TGTGCCAGCAGCGTAAAAGGGACAGAGAACACTGAAGCTTTCTTT. The V call is TRBV9, the J call TRBJ1-1; 7 bases are a match to TRBD1. The germline gives CDR1 SGDLS, CDR2 YYNGEE. This CDR3 is built from 15 residues. After removal of 1 base from V and 1 base from J, the junction contained 4 bases not matched to a gene.

The rearrangement links TRBV19 to TRBJ2-1; 14 bases fit TRBD2. This CDR3 has 15 amino acids. CDR1 is LNHDA, CDR2 SQIVND, per germline (reference sequence). J was trimmed by 6 bases and V by 6 bases; bases with no gene match: 4. In DNA, the CDR3 is TGTGCCAGTAGACCGGGACTAGCGGGAGTCAATGAGCAGTTCTTC. Residues: CASRPGLAGVNEQFF.

The V and J genes are TRBV7-2 and TRBJ2-1, with 11 bases that match TRBD2. The germline gives CDR1 SGHTA, CDR2 FQGNSA. V trimming: 2 bases; J trimming: 8 bases; junction bases outside the gene matches: 5. The CDR3 runs 15 residues. The DNA of the CDR3 is TGTGCCAGCAGCTTACTAGCGGGAGGCAGAGATGAGCAGTTCTTC. It specifies CASSLLAGGRDEQFF.

The V gene is TRBV29-1, the J gene TRBJ1-2; TRBD1 matches at 8 bases. Germline CDR1 SQVTM, CDR2 ANQGSEA. The CDR3 is made up of 13 amino acids. V lost 4 bases and J lost 8; bases outside the gene matches: 9. CDR3 loop: CSVGDRTAEGYTF. The CDR3, as DNA: TGCAGCGTTGGGGACAGGACGGCCGAGGGCTACACCTTC.

The rearrangement links TRBV4-2 to TRBJ2-2, with TRBD2 matching over 8 bases. Trimming at V came to 3 bases and at J to 7 bases, leaving 10 bases not matched to a gene. This CDR3 contains 16 residues. Germline loops: CDR1 LGHNA, CDR2 YNFKEQ. CDR3 residues: CASSQAGGSLSGELFF. CDR3 in DNA: TGTGCCAGCAGCCAGGCGGGGGGCAGTCTGAGCGGGGAGCTGTTTTTT.

The chain joins TRBV5-6 to TRBJ1-2, with D uncertain. The germline gives CDR1 SGHDT, CDR2 YYEEEE. The CDR3 runs 16 residues. The V end lost 2 bases, the J end lost 6 bases, and 20 bases lay between the germline ends. CDR3 residues: CASSFRPGMAYDGYTF. The CDR3 DNA sequence: TGTGCCAGCAGCTTTCGTCCGGGGATGGCCTATGATGGCTACACCTTC.

This clone occurred a few times. The chain has TRBV10-3 and TRBJ1-2; maybe TRBD1 (6 bases). Germline-derived CDR1 and CDR2 are ENHRY and SYGVKD. The V end was cut by 2 bases, the J end by 1 base, with 8 bases between. The CDR3 totals 14 residues. The CDR3 DNA reads TGTGCCATCAGTGAGGGGGGCATTAACTATGGCTACACCTTC. It yields the protein CAISEGGINYGYTF.

V is TRBV15 and J is TRBJ1-5; no clear D gene. CDR1 is LNHNV and CDR2 is YYDKDF in the germline V gene (reference sequence). The CDR3 consists of 13 residues. Trimming took off 4 bases at V and 6 bases at J, with 10 bases between the two ends. CDR3 residues: CATSTEGGQPQHF. The CDR3 DNA is TGTGCCACCAGCACGGAGGGCGGTCAGCCCCAGCATTTT.

The chain has TRBV5-1 and TRBJ2-2; D uncertain. The CDR3 contains 11 residues. CDR1 and CDR2 (germline): SGHRS, YFSETQ. V was shortened by 3 bases and J by 12 bases, with 9 bases between the two germline ends. The CDR3 protein is CASSSRLKLFF. CDR3 nucleotide sequence: TGCGCCAGCAGCTCCCGCCTAAAGCTGTTTTTT.

The chain has TRBV7-9 and TRBJ1-2; D perhaps matches TRBD1 (5 bases). V was pared by 2 bases and J by 5 bases, with 6 bases between. CDR1 and CDR2 (germline): SEHNR, FQNEAQ (reference sequence). This CDR3 spans 12 amino acids. The CDR3 DNA follows: TGTGCCAGCAGCTTAAAGGGGTATGGCTACACCTTC. This encodes CASSLKGYGYTF. Together with reference TRBV7-9 and TRBJ1-2, the CDR3 gives the full variable domain: DTGVSQNPRHKITKRGQNVTFRCDPISEHNRLYWYRQTLGQGPEFLTYFQNEAQLEKSRLLSDRFSAERPKGSFSTLEIQRTEQGDSAMYLCASSLKGYGYTFGSGTRLTVV.

This rearrangement joins TRBV7-9 to TRBJ2-5, with 12 bases identical to TRBD2. The V gene end was trimmed by 3 bases and the J gene end by 7 bases; junction bases not matched to a gene: 12. In germline, CDR1 is SEHNR, CDR2 FQNEAQ (reference sequence). The CDR3 contains 17 residues. The CDR3 sequence is CASSFDPGLAGGGTQYF. The CDR3 DNA is TGTGCCAGCAGCTTTGATCCGGGACTAGCGGGCGGGGGGACCCAGTACTTC. Full variable domain (remainder filled in from reference TRBV7-9 and TRBJ2-5): DTGVSQNPRHKITKRGQNVTFRCDPISEHNRLYWYRQTLGQGPEFLTYFQNEAQLEKSRLLSDRFSAERPKGSFSTLEIQRTEQGDSAMYLCASSFDPGLAGGGTQYFGPGTRLLVL.

The chain carries TRBV6-2 or TRBV6-3 and TRBJ1-1; 7 bases fit TRBD1. V dropped 2 bases and J dropped 0; count of bases not matched to a gene: 3. Germline CDR1 MNHEY, CDR2 SVGEGT. This CDR3 spans 15 amino acids. CDR3 sequence reads: CASSYGTAMNTEAFF. The CDR3, as DNA: TGTGCCAGCAGTTACGGGACAGCTATGAACACTGAAGCTTTCTTT.

A single count supports this clone. The V call is TRBV25-1, the J call TRBJ2-7, with a tentative D call TRBD1 (6 bases). Trimming stripped 4 bases from V and 5 bases from J, with 18 bases between. Germline V lookup: CDR1 MGHDK, CDR2 SYGVNS. The CDR3 runs to 15 residues. CDR3 sequence: CASSGHRASFHEQYF. For the CDR3, the DNA is TGTGCCAGCAGTGGGCACAGGGCAAGTTTCCACGAGCAGTACTTC.

V and J are TRBV6-2 or TRBV6-3 and TRBJ1-2; tentative D call: TRBD1 (5 bases). Germline-derived CDR1 and CDR2 are MNHEY and SVGEGT. V shed 5 bases and J shed 3 bases, with 10 bases lying between them. This CDR3 region has 13 residues. CDR3 residues: CASSLQDYYGYTF. CDR3 bases: TGTGCCAGCAGTCTACAGGATTACTATGGCTACACCTTC.